The clone carrying this T cell receptor (beta chain) occurred a few times. This sample was taken from a study of blood T cells in healthy people across ages. The germline V gene has CDR1 DFQATT and CDR2 SNEGSKA (reference sequence). V shed 6 bases and J 2 bases; nucleotides not matched to a gene: 5. This CDR3 has 15 amino acids. A J-beta primer mix and a sample-barcoded 5' primer were used in a second PCR of about 7 to 12 cycles. From the 5' RACE reads, TCRdb called clonotypes with MiXCR, one entry per CDR3 protein. Here the sample spans 1.5 million to 2 million distinct CDR3 sequences, under 30% being singletons.

The specimen was blood. The rearrangement links TRBV20-1 to TRBJ2-1, with 12 bases aligning to TRBD2. The receptor's source is a woman in her thirties in good health. CDR3 bases: TGCAGTGCCACACTAGCGGGAGGCCCCTACAATGAGCAGTTCTTC. Translated: CSATLAGGPYNEQFF.